This T cell receptor (beta chain) comes out of a study of cytomegalovirus exposure and HLA in healthy donors. 13 Jbeta primers and 60 Vbeta primers were used for the PCR. Original handling: Later work found 80 million or so unique TCR beta chains, with 9.5 million to 14 million shared. The protocol was immunoSEQ multiplex PCR, while the TCRdb copy is restricted to in-frame clones and leaves out a portion. D and trimming come from the DNA, and the V and J calls and clone size come from that table. Among about 150,000 clones listed, 65% to 80% were seen once. General study findings and limits: DRB1 had the most TCR associations and HLA-C the fewest, a later analysis found, with rates varying by HLA locus. Over 150 TCR beta chains were listed as cytomegalovirus-associated.

CDR3 length equals 15 residues. V shed 7 bases and J 1 base; nucleotides not matched to a gene: 5. Germline V gives CDR1 SNHLY, CDR2 FYNNEI. About this clone: Its target is not known.

This chain joins TRBV2 and TRBJ2-2; 8 positions match TRBD2. The sequence derives from a middle-aged man in good health and CMV-seropositive. Sequencing input: PBMCs. DNA of the CDR3: TGTGCCAGCATCGGTACTAGCGGGAACACCGGGGAGCTGTTTTTT. Amino acid sequence: CASIGTSGNTGELFF. Filled out from reference TRBV2 and TRBJ2-2, the complete variable domain reads EPEVTQTPSHQVTQMGQEVILRCVPISNHLYFYWYRQILGQKVEFLVSFYNNEISEKSEIFDDQFSVERPDGSNFTLKIRSTKLEDSAMYFCASIGTSGNTGELFFGEGSRLTVL.